The 31 T cell receptor beta chains reported below all come from one sample, sequenced in a study of T cell responses to AZD1222 COVID-19 vaccine. TCRdb keeps only in-frame clones here, not all; method: immunoSEQ multiplex PCR. The sample lists roughly 150,000 clones; more than 85% were seen once. The sample in question was peripheral blood, obtained after recovery from COVID-19. All receptors come from an adult who had recovered from COVID-19.

The CDR3 sequence: CASSSTGTGYHEQYF. The CDR3 nucleotides read TGTGCCAGCAGTTCCACCGGGACAGGGTACCACGAGCAGTACTTC. The genes are TRBV27 and TRBJ2-7; 9 bases line up with TRBD1. V trimming: 4 bases; J trimming: 5 bases; junction bases outside the gene matches: 9. CDR3 size: 15 residues. CDR1 and CDR2 from the germline V gene are MNHEY and SMNVEV (reference sequence).

This clone has a single count. The chain combines TRBV28 with TRBJ2-7; D gene uncertain. This CDR3 region has 13 residues. Trimming removed 2 bases at V and 5 bases at J, with 10 bases between. CDR1 MDHEN and CDR2 SYDVKM come from the germline V gene. CDR3 loop: CASSLGPFNEQYF. The CDR3 DNA sequence: TGTGCCAGCAGTTTAGGGCCCTTTAACGAGCAGTACTTC.

The gene calls are TRBV5-1 and TRBJ2-7; maybe TRBD2 (5 bases). Germline assignment: CDR1 SGHRS and CDR2 YFSETQ. V was clipped by 0 bases and J by 6 bases, with 10 bases between them. The CDR3 loop spans 13 amino acids. CDR3: CASSLVTGVEQYF. The DNA for the CDR3 is TGCGCCAGCAGCTTGGTGACCGGGGTCGAGCAGTACTTC.

The chain joins TRBV9 to TRBJ1-1; 7 bases are shared with TRBD1. CDR1 is SGDLS and CDR2 is YYNGEE in the germline V gene. V was clipped by 2 bases and J by 0 bases; unmatched bases: 4. This CDR3 comprises 15 residues. The chain's CDR3 is CASSVQGGMNTEAFF. The CDR3 DNA is TGTGCCAGCAGCGTGCAGGGGGGTATGAACACTGAAGCTTTCTTT.

The chain couples TRBV4-1 to TRBJ1-2; the match to TRBD1 covers 9 bases. J lost 4 bases, V lost 1 base, and 10 bases had no gene match. Germline V gene data show CDR1 as MGHRA and CDR2 as YSYEKL. The CDR3 consists of 17 residues. CDR3 in DNA: TGCGCCAGCAGCCAAGTCCCGGGACAGGGTGCTAGCTATGGCTACACCTTC. Translated: CASSQVPGQGASYGYTF.

The chain has TRBV7-9 and TRBJ1-2; TRBD1 matches 8 bases. CDR3 length: 14 amino acids. Germline trimming cut 4 bases from V and 3 bases from J; bases unmatched to any gene: 4. Germline CDR1 SEHNR, CDR2 FQNEAQ (reference sequence). CDR3 region: CASSSDRGHYGYTF. Here the CDR3 DNA reads TGTGCCAGCAGCTCTGACAGGGGACACTATGGCTACACCTTC.

This clone has just a few counts. V is TRBV2 and J is TRBJ1-1; 9 bases align to TRBD1. V dropped 7 bases and J dropped 11; count of bases not matched to a gene: 2. Germline V gives CDR1 SNHLY, CDR2 FYNNEI. The CDR3 contains 10 residues. Here the CDR3 reads CASIDRGAFF. Here the CDR3 DNA reads TGTGCCAGCATTGACAGGGGGGCTTTCTTT.

The genes are TRBV11-2 and TRBJ2-2, with D possibly called TRBD1 or TRBD2 (7 bases each). This CDR3 is built from 15 residues. CDR1 SGHAT and CDR2 FQNNGV come from the germline V gene. V lost 6 bases and J 5 bases, leaving 16 bases between the germline ends. The CDR3 loop reads CASSHRRGGTGELFF. CDR3 nucleotides: TGTGCCAGCAGTCATCGCAGGGGGGGTACCGGGGAGCTGTTTTTT.

This chain connects TRBV28 to TRBJ1-2, with TRBD1 as a possible D gene (6 bases). Germline CDR1 and CDR2: MDHEN and SYDVKM. The CDR3 is 12 amino acids. Trimming pared 3 bases from V and 6 bases from J, leaving 8 bases between. The CDR3 reads CASSFNRDGYTF. CDR3 nucleotide sequence: TGTGCCAGCAGTTTCAACAGGGATGGCTACACCTTC.

The chain combines TRBV5-4 with TRBJ1-2; TRBD1 is a possible D gene (5 bases). V lost 4 bases and J lost 7, with 20 bases in between. The CDR3 contains 15 residues. Germline V gene lookup returns CDR1 SGHNT and CDR2 YYREEE (reference sequence). Here the CDR3 DNA reads TGTGCCAGCAGCCCATCGGCCAACGGGGACTTTGGCTACACCTTC. Residues: CASSPSANGDFGYTF.

V is TRBV7-8 and J is TRBJ1-1; D ambiguous. This CDR3 is 17 amino acids long. Germline CDR1 and CDR2: SGHVS and FQNEAQ. Trimming removed 0 bases at V and 5 bases at J, with 19 bases between. This chain's CDR3 is CASSLAMGPSERTEAFF. The CDR3 DNA reads TGTGCCAGCAGCTTAGCGATGGGTCCCAGCGAGAGGACTGAAGCTTTCTTT.

The V call is TRBV4-2, the J call TRBJ2-7; 7 bases are shared with TRBD2. The V gene end was trimmed by 0 bases and the J gene end by 3 bases; junction bases not matched to a gene: 8. CDR1 LGHNA and CDR2 YNFKEQ come from the germline V gene. The CDR3 has 16 residues. CDR3 residues: CASSQESITSVYEQYF. DNA of the CDR3: TGTGCCAGCAGCCAAGAATCTATTACTAGCGTCTACGAGCAGTACTTC.

The J gene is TRBJ2-2, the V gene TRBV5-4; 13 nucleotides line up with TRBD2. The CDR3 consists of 17 residues. Trimming cost V 1 base and J 5 bases; bases outside gene matches: 5. Germline-derived CDR1 and CDR2 are SGHNT and YYREEE (reference sequence). The CDR3 coding sequence is TGTGCCAGCAGCTTGACTAGCGGGAGGGCCGTAACCGGGGAGCTGTTTTTT. Amino acid sequence: CASSLTSGRAVTGELFF.

This clone is a singleton in its sample. The gene calls are TRBV6-5 and TRBJ1-4, with D unresolved. The CDR3 sequence is 11 residues long. Germline CDR1 and CDR2: MNHEY and SVGAGI. The V end lost 7 bases, the J end lost 5 bases, and 5 bases lay between the germline ends. The CDR3 DNA reads TGTGCCAGCAAACAGAATGAAAAACTGTTTTTT. This encodes CASKQNEKLFF.

The chain links TRBV28 to TRBJ2-5; 10 bases are a match to TRBD1. This CDR3 contains 15 residues. V was clipped by 7 bases and J by 4 bases; unmatched bases: 9. CDR1 and CDR2 from the germline V gene are MDHEN and SYDVKM. CDR3 coding DNA: TGTGCCAGCAACCGACAGGGGGCCTCTGGAGAGACCCAGTACTTC. Residues: CASNRQGASGETQYF. Variable domain in full (rest from reference TRBV28 and TRBJ2-5): DVKVTQSSRYLVKRTGEKVFLECVQDMDHENMFWYRQDPGLGLRLIYFSYDVKMKEKGDIPEGYSVSREKKERFSLILESASTNQTSMYLCASNRQGASGETQYFGPGTRLLVL.

V and J are TRBV18 and TRBJ2-5; TRBD1 matches at 11 bases. The J segment lost 5 bases and the V segment lost 6 bases, leaving 5 bases of the junction unmatched. Germline V gives CDR1 KGHSH, CDR2 LQKENI. The CDR3 runs to 14 residues. The CDR3 nucleotides read TGTGCCAGCTCTCGGGACAGGGGGGATGAGACCCAGTACTTC. Amino acids: CASSRDRGDETQYF.

The chain employs TRBV4-1 and TRBJ2-2; D assignment may be TRBD1 or TRBD2 (5 bases each). Trimming cost V 3 bases and J 6 bases, with 14 bases left between them. CDR3 length: 15 residues. Germline assignment: CDR1 MGHRA and CDR2 YSYEKL. CDR3 bases: TGCGCCAGCAGCCAGATAGAGCAGGGAGCCGGGGAGCTGTTTTTT. Protein: CASSQIEQGAGELFF.

The CDR3 sequence: CASSEDAGGSYEQYF. The DNA of the CDR3 is TGTGCCAGCAGTGAGGATGCGGGAGGCTCCTACGAGCAGTACTTC. This chain connects TRBV6-4 to TRBJ2-7; 8 bases align to TRBD2. From germline, CDR1 is MRHNA and CDR2 SNTAGT. The J segment lost 0 bases and the V segment lost 3 bases, leaving 4 bases of the junction unmatched. The CDR3 contains 15 residues.

This chain links TRBV18 with TRBJ1-4; D not resolved. This CDR3 region has 13 residues. Per the germline V gene, CDR1 is KGHSH and CDR2 is LQKENI. V dropped 5 bases and J dropped 10 bases, with 14 bases sitting between them. The CDR3 reads CASSEAASGKLFF. The DNA for the CDR3 is TGTGCCAGCTCAGAGGCAGCCTCGGGAAAACTGTTTTTT.

The V call is TRBV29-1, the J call TRBJ1-5; the D is unclear. The ends were cut back, 4 bases at V and 5 bases at J, with 18 bases in the middle. CDR3 length: 15 amino acids. Germline CDR1 SQVTM, CDR2 ANQGSEA. CDR3 nucleotide sequence: TGCAGCGTTGGGTCCAGTAATGATGCTGATCAGCCCCAGCATTTT. It is translated as CSVGSSNDADQPQHF.

J is TRBJ2-5 and V is TRBV11-2; the match to TRBD2 covers 12 bases. The J call may not be correct, given that the DNA end is closer to TRBJ2-7. Per germline, CDR1 SGHAT and CDR2 FQNNGV. The CDR3 runs to 16 residues. CDR3 residues: CASSFLELAGGNEQYF. The CDR3, as DNA: TGTGCCAGCAGCTTTCTAGAGCTAGCGGGGGGGAACGAGCAGTACTTC.

The gene calls are TRBV9 and TRBJ2-5; 9 positions agree with TRBD2. CDR1 is SGDLS, CDR2 YYNGEE, per germline. This CDR3 contains 16 residues. The V gene end was trimmed by 0 bases and the J gene end by 1 base; junction bases not matched to a gene: 4. The CDR3 spells CASSVGVAGVQETQYF. The CDR3 nucleotides read TGTGCCAGCAGCGTAGGGGTAGCGGGAGTCCAAGAGACCCAGTACTTC.

The chain is built from TRBV12-3 or TRBV12-4 and TRBJ2-3; D gene ambiguous. Between the trimmed V and J ends, which lost 6 bases and 0 bases, there was a span of 7 bases. This CDR3 spans 13 amino acids. CDR3 sequence reads: CASSETSTDTQYF. The CDR3 DNA reads as TGTGCCAGCAGCGAGACTAGCACAGATACGCAGTATTTT.

The CDR3 protein is CSVFSAGTGSYEQYF. The CDR3 DNA reads TGCAGCGTATTTTCTGCCGGGACAGGTTCCTACGAGCAGTACTTC. The chain carries TRBV29-1 and TRBJ2-7; 8 bases align to TRBD1. CDR1 and CDR2 (germline): SQVTM, ANQGSEA. The trim removed 6 bases at V and 1 base at J, leaving 11 bases unmatched. This CDR3 comprises 15 residues.

The rearrangement joins TRBV6-4 to TRBJ1-5, with 9 bases fitting TRBD1. V was pared by 4 bases and J by 7 bases, with 11 bases of the junction left unmatched. Germline V gene lookup returns CDR1 MRHNA and CDR2 SNTAGT. The CDR3 spans 16 residues. CDR3 nucleotides: TGTGCCAGCAGTGCTTCGGACAGGGGACAGAAGCAGCCCCAGCATTTT. It translates to CASSASDRGQKQPQHF.

This clone was seen a single time. The chain has TRBV3-1 (or the pseudogene TRBV3-2) and TRBJ2-1; 11 bases fit TRBD2. Germline CDR1 and CDR2: LGHDT and YNNKEL (reference sequence). The V segment lost 2 bases and the J segment 15 bases; nucleotides outside the gene matches: 6. The CDR3 contains 13 residues. Here the CDR3 DNA reads TGTGCCAGCAGCCAAATTTTAGCGGGGGGGTTGTTCTTC. This codes for CASSQILAGGLFF.

CDR3 bases: TGTGCCAGCTCAATTATGGGCCCGGACGAGCAGTACTTC. Its translation: CASSIMGPDEQYF. The V and J genes are TRBV28 and TRBJ2-7, with D unclear. CDR3 length: 13 residues. Germline CDR1 MDHEN, CDR2 SYDVKM. Deletions cut 8 bases from V and 5 bases from J, with 16 bases between.

The V and J genes are TRBV27 and TRBJ1-1, with TRBD1 as a possible D gene (6 bases). Germline loops: CDR1 MNHEY, CDR2 SMNVEV (reference sequence). Deletions cut 4 bases from V and 4 bases from J, with 13 bases between. The CDR3 runs 14 residues. CDR3 in amino acids: CASSSRDTSTEAFF. The CDR3 bases are TGTGCCAGCAGTTCCCGGGACACCTCCACTGAAGCTTTCTTT.

This CDR3 reads CASRGHYASTDTQYF. Written as DNA, the CDR3 is TGTGCCAGCAGGGGTCACTACGCTAGCACAGATACGCAGTATTTT. The chain joins TRBV6-5 to TRBJ2-3; D gene ambiguous. CDR1 and CDR2 from the germline V gene are MNHEY and SVGAGI. This CDR3 is built from 15 residues. V dropped 6 bases and J dropped 0 bases, with 13 bases sitting between them.

This chain connects TRBV11-2 to TRBJ1-1; TRBD1 is a possible D gene (5 bases). CDR1 SGHAT and CDR2 FQNNGV come from the germline V gene. V was shortened by 3 bases and J by 7 bases, with 9 bases between the two germline ends. CDR3 size: 12 residues. CDR3 loop: CASSLQGYEAFF. CDR3 in DNA: TGTGCCAGCAGCTTGCAGGGTTATGAAGCTTTCTTT.

The genes are TRBV6-5 and TRBJ1-3, with 9 positions matching TRBD1. CDR1 and CDR2 from the germline V gene are MNHEY and SVGAGI. This CDR3 contains 15 residues. V lost 7 bases, J lost 3 bases, and 7 bases stayed unmatched. The CDR3, as DNA: TGTGCCAGCATGAAGGGACAGGGTGTTGGAAACACCATATATTTT. This sequence encodes CASMKGQGVGNTIYF.